Listed here are 29 T cell receptor beta chains from one sample, sequenced in a study of T cell repertoires in cytomegalovirus infection. TCRdb re-analysed the reads in MiXCR, keeping a single row per CDR3 protein. In the table there are fewer than 300,000 distinct CDR3 sequences, about 25% of which are singletons. The sample was PBMCs. The source of these receptors is a human donor in good health (CMV status not recorded). Some clones in this sample may be carry-over from other donors' samples.

J is TRBJ2-1 and V is TRBV12-3 or TRBV12-4; no firm D call. V lost 8 bases to trimming and J lost 9 bases, with 17 bases between them. This CDR3 contains 13 residues. The CDR3 DNA is TGTGCCAGCGGCGCATCTAGAGGTGGTGAGCAGTTCTTC. This translates into CASGASRGGEQFF.

This clonotype appeared a few times. The chain uses TRBV7-2 and TRBJ2-5, with 7 positions matching TRBD2. Trimming at V came to 1 base and at J to 1 base, leaving 6 bases not matched to a gene. Germline CDR1 is SGHTA and CDR2 is FQGNSA. This CDR3 is 16 amino acids long. This CDR3 reads CASSLGGRGTQETQYF. The CDR3, as DNA: TGTGCCAGCAGCTTAGGAGGGCGGGGGACCCAAGAGACCCAGTACTTC.

V usage is TRBV7-2 and J usage is TRBJ2-2; TRBD1 might be the D (6 bases). The CDR3 is made up of 14 amino acids. CDR1 and CDR2 (germline): SGHTA, FQGNSA. Trimming stripped 11 bases from V and 0 bases from J, with 13 bases between. The CDR3: CAGKQGPNTGELFF. DNA for the CDR3: TGTGCCGGCAAACAGGGACCGAACACCGGGGAGCTGTTTTTT.

The chain is built from TRBV10-1 and TRBJ2-1; D is ambiguous. Between the trimmed V and J ends, which lost 3 bases and 10 bases, there was a span of 10 bases. Germline lookup yields CDR1 WNHNN and CDR2 SYGVQD (reference sequence). The CDR3 has 12 amino acids. The chain's CDR3 is CASSDLVGEQFF. The DNA of the CDR3 is TGCGCCAGCAGTGACCTAGTAGGCGAGCAGTTCTTC.

This clonotype was seen a handful of times. This chain connects TRBV7-2 to TRBJ1-3; D is undetermined. The CDR3 extends over 14 amino acids. Trimming stripped 3 bases from V and 2 bases from J, with 8 bases between. Germline CDR1 and CDR2: SGHTA and FQGNSA. The CDR3 sequence: CASSLKAAGNTIYF. CDR3 nucleotide sequence: TGTGCCAGCAGCTTGAAGGCAGCTGGAAACACCATATATTTT.

In its sample, this clonotype was seen a few times. The V gene is TRBV6-6, the J gene TRBJ1-3; possibly TRBD1 for D (5 bases). There are 15 residues in the CDR3. V gave up 5 bases and J gave up 0 bases, with 11 bases separating them. Germline-derived CDR1 and CDR2 are MNHNY and SVGAGI (reference sequence). Written as DNA, the CDR3 is TGTGCCAGCAGTAAGGACATGTTCTCTGGAAACACCATATATTTT. Amino acid sequence: CASSKDMFSGNTIYF.

This chain connects TRBV6-1 to TRBJ2-1; TRBD1 or TRBD2 may be the D gene (7 bases each). The CDR3 is 15 amino acids. Germline loops: CDR1 MNHNS, CDR2 SASEGT. V dropped 7 bases and J dropped 5 bases, with 18 bases sitting between them. In nucleotides, the CDR3 is TGTGCCAGCACCTTCGACAGGGAGGGGGACAATGAGCAGTTCTTC. This sequence encodes CASTFDREGDNEQFF.

This clonotype was observed a few times. This rearrangement joins TRBV6-2 or TRBV6-3 to TRBJ2-2; 8 bases are shared with TRBD2. The J segment lost 5 bases and the V segment lost 6 bases, leaving 11 bases of the junction unmatched. CDR1 is MNHEY, CDR2 SVGEGT, per germline. This CDR3 is built from 16 residues. The DNA of the CDR3 is TGTGCCAGCAGGCCGGGAGGAGCGGGAGAAACCGGGGAGCTGTTTTTT. As protein: CASRPGGAGETGELFF.

The chain is built from TRBV6-1 and TRBJ1-1; 7 positions match TRBD1. J lost 4 bases, V lost 6 bases, and 5 bases had no gene match. The CDR3 sequence is 13 residues long. Germline-derived CDR1 and CDR2 are MNHNS and SASEGT. The CDR3 DNA is TGTGCCAGCAGAAGACAGGGCTTCACTGAAGCTTTCTTT. This gives the protein CASRRQGFTEAFF.

V and J are TRBV29-1 and TRBJ2-3; 10 bases map to TRBD2. The V and J ends lost 5 bases and 4 bases, in that order; junction bases with no gene match: 12. The germline gives CDR1 SQVTM, CDR2 ANQGSEA. The CDR3 is 16 amino acids. The CDR3 protein is CSVLKGAGGPPDTQYF. The CDR3 DNA reads TGCAGCGTTCTGAAGGGAGCGGGAGGGCCCCCAGATACGCAGTATTTT.

This chain links TRBV6-2 or TRBV6-3 with TRBJ1-1, with D possibly TRBD1 on 6 matching bases. This CDR3 spans 14 amino acids. Trimming left V 7 bases short and J 0 bases short, with 12 bases between. Germline V gives CDR1 MNHEY, CDR2 SVGEGT. The CDR3: CASTRTGMNTEAFF. The CDR3 DNA sequence: TGTGCCAGCACCAGAACAGGGATGAACACTGAAGCTTTCTTT.

At least ten counts were recorded for this clonotype. The chain is built from TRBV7-6 and TRBJ2-1; TRBD2 agrees at 11 bases. This CDR3 is 15 amino acids long. Per germline, CDR1 SGHVS and CDR2 FNYEAQ. The trim removed 5 bases at V and 9 bases at J, leaving 9 bases unmatched. CDR3 coding DNA: TGTGCCAGCAGCCTAGTGGGACTAGCGGATGGTGAGCAGTTCTTC. Its protein product is CASSLVGLADGEQFF.

The table lists this clonotype with a few counts. This chain uses TRBV7-3 with TRBJ2-3; 8 bases line up with TRBD2. The germline gives CDR1 SGHTA, CDR2 FQGTGA. V lost 5 bases to trimming and J lost 4 bases; unmatched junction nucleotides: 14. This CDR3 region has 17 residues. DNA for the CDR3: TGTGCCAGCAGCCTCCGCAATGCGGGGGGCCGGGCAGATACGCAGTATTTT. Translation gives CASSLRNAGGRADTQYF.

This clonotype appeared many times. V and J are TRBV27 and TRBJ1-1; tentative D call: TRBD1 (5 bases). Trimming removed 2 bases at V and 0 bases at J, with 7 bases between. Germline V gives CDR1 MNHEY, CDR2 SMNVEV (reference sequence). This CDR3 spans 14 amino acids. In DNA, the CDR3 is TGTGCCAGCAGTTTAATAGGGGTGAACACTGAAGCTTTCTTT. It encodes CASSLIGVNTEAFF.

This clonotype was detected ten times or more. The chain carries TRBV7-4 and TRBJ1-4; unclear D gene. From germline, CDR1 is SGHVT and CDR2 SQSDAQ. V shed 1 base and J shed 0 bases, with 9 bases lying between them. The CDR3 has 16 amino acids. CDR3 loop: CASSLVRAATNEKLFF. The CDR3 bases are TGTGCCAGCAGCTTAGTCCGGGCCGCAACTAATGAAAAACTGTTTTTT.

The chain employs TRBV7-2 and TRBJ1-2; a possible D gene is TRBD1 (5 bases). CDR3 length equals 13 residues. The germline gives CDR1 SGHTA, CDR2 FQGNSA. The V end was cut by 2 bases, the J end by 8 bases, with 12 bases between. CDR3 sequence reads: CASSLNPRDGYTF. The CDR3 coding sequence is TGTGCCAGCAGCTTAAACCCTAGGGACGGCTACACCTTC.

V gene TRBV7-6 combines with J gene TRBJ2-2, with D unclear. Germline V lookup: CDR1 SGHVS, CDR2 FNYEAQ. This CDR3 contains 13 residues. The V gene lost 10 bases and the J gene lost 2 bases, with 11 bases spanning the gap. Here the CDR3 reads CAILSGNTGELFF. For the CDR3, the DNA is TGTGCCATCCTATCTGGAAACACCGGGGAGCTGTTTTTT. Using reference TRBV7-6 and TRBJ2-2 for the parts outside the CDR3, the full variable domain is GAGVSQSPRYKVTKRGQDVALRCDPISGHVSLYWYRQALGQGPEFLTYFNYEAQQDKSGLPNDRFSAERPEGSISTLTIQRTEQRDSAMYRCAILSGNTGELFFGEGSRLTVL.

This clonotype was seen a handful of times. The chain couples TRBV7-2 to TRBJ2-2; 11 positions match TRBD2. The junction had 25 bases not matched to a gene; V was cut back by 4 bases and J by 6 bases. The germline CDR1 and CDR2 sequences are SGHTA and FQGNSA. The CDR3 extends over 22 amino acids. CDR3 sequence: CASSYRRTRGTSGRVVPGELFF. For the CDR3, the DNA is TGTGCCAGCAGCTATAGACGGACAAGGGGAACTAGCGGGAGAGTAGTTCCCGGGGAGCTGTTTTTT.

This clonotype was found many times. The rearrangement joins TRBV30 to TRBJ1-5; D gene unclear. The V gene lost 3 bases and the J gene lost 3 bases, with 6 bases spanning the gap. Germline lookup yields CDR1 GTSNPN and CDR2 SVGIG (reference sequence). The CDR3 is 12 amino acids. CDR3 in DNA: TGTGCCTGGAGCCGGGCCAATCAGCCCCAGCATTTT. This gives the protein CAWSRANQPQHF. The complete variable domain, with remaining parts taken from reference TRBV30 and TRBJ1-5, reads SQTIHQWPATLVQPVGSPLSLECTVEGTSNPNLYWYRQAAGRGLQLLFYSVGIGQISSEVPQNLSASRPQDRQFILSSKKLLLSDSGFYLCAWSRANQPQHFGDGTRLSIL.

This clonotype has a handful of counts. The chain couples TRBV28 to TRBJ1-5; D is ambiguous. The V end lost 2 bases, the J end lost 5 bases, and 4 bases lay between the germline ends. CDR1 MDHEN and CDR2 SYDVKM come from the germline V gene. The CDR3 sequence is 12 residues long. The CDR3 spells CASSLLYQPQHF. CDR3 sequence (DNA): TGTGCCAGCAGTTTACTCTATCAGCCCCAGCATTTT.

As DNA, the CDR3 is TGCAGTGCTACGACAGGGATGAGCAATCAGCCCCAGCATTTT. Amino acids: CSATTGMSNQPQHF. The chain carries TRBV20-1 and TRBJ1-5; 7 nucleotides align to TRBD1. V trimming: 4 bases; J trimming: 1 base; junction bases outside the gene matches: 4. This CDR3 comprises 14 residues. Germline CDR1 and CDR2: DFQATT and SNEGSKA (reference sequence).

J is TRBJ2-7 and V is TRBV28; 7 positions agree with TRBD1. The CDR3 sequence is 14 residues long. V lost 6 bases, J lost 5 bases, and 10 bases stayed unmatched. Germline-derived CDR1 and CDR2 are MDHEN and SYDVKM. CDR3 region: CASRRQGPGHEQYF. The CDR3 DNA follows: TGTGCCAGCAGGCGACAGGGACCAGGTCACGAGCAGTACTTC. Drawing the rest from reference TRBV28 and TRBJ2-7, the complete variable domain is DVKVTQSSRYLVKRTGEKVFLECVQDMDHENMFWYRQDPGLGLRLIYFSYDVKMKEKGDIPEGYSVSREKKERFSLILESASTNQTSMYLCASRRQGPGHEQYFGPGTRLTVT.

To note about this clonotype: It is likely a read error, because the conserved phenylalanine at the end of the CDR3 is missing. The V and J genes are TRBV5-4 and TRBJ2-5, with 13 positions matching TRBD2. V trimming: 4 bases; J trimming: 7 bases; junction bases outside the gene matches: 7. The V gene's germline CDR1 is SGHNT and CDR2 YYREEE (reference sequence). This CDR3 has 15 amino acids. CDR3 sequence (DNA): TGTGCCAGCAGCCCAGGACTAGCGGGAGAGGGGACCCAGTACTTA. Its protein is CASSPGLAGEGTQYL.

DNA of the CDR3: TGCAGCTTCAGGACAGGGCCAGATGGCTACACCTTC. Translated: CSFRTGPDGYTF. The V call is TRBV29-1, the J call TRBJ1-2, with TRBD1 matching over 8 bases. The trim removed 8 bases at V and 6 bases at J, leaving 8 bases unmatched. The V gene's germline CDR1 is SQVTM and CDR2 ANQGSEA. The CDR3 has 12 residues.

This clonotype showed up just a few times. The rearrangement uses TRBV7-6 and TRBJ2-2; possibly TRBD1 for D (6 bases). Trimming stripped 0 bases from V and 6 bases from J, with 11 bases between. CDR3 length: 15 residues. Germline V gene lookup returns CDR1 SGHVS and CDR2 FNYEAQ. CDR3 region: CASSLATGKSGELFF. The DNA for the CDR3 is TGTGCCAGCAGCTTAGCAACAGGGAAGTCCGGGGAGCTGTTTTTT.

This clonotype has a count of ten or more. The CDR3 DNA reads TGTGCCAGCAGCCTTACAGGGCGATACAGCTCCTACGAGCAGTACTTC. Its protein is CASSLTGRYSSYEQYF. The chain uses TRBV7-8 and TRBJ2-7; possibly TRBD1 for D (6 bases). The CDR3 is made up of 16 amino acids. V lost 5 bases and J 0 bases, leaving 17 bases between the germline ends. Looked up from germline, CDR1 is SGHVS and CDR2 is FQNEAQ.

As to this clonotype: A read error may produce the germline difference seen at one junction end. V usage is TRBV7-2 and J usage is TRBJ1-1; 9 positions match TRBD1. This CDR3 is 13 amino acids long. In germline, CDR1 is SGHTA, CDR2 FQGNSA. In DNA form, the CDR3 reads TGTGCCAGCACCCGGGACAGGGCCACTGAAGCTTGCTTT. It is translated as CASTRDRATEACF.

The genes are TRBV20-1 and TRBJ1-2; D not certain. The V gene lost 5 bases and the J gene lost 3 bases, with 10 bases spanning the gap. CDR1 and CDR2 from the germline V gene are DFQATT and SNEGSKA (reference sequence). The CDR3 runs to 12 residues. As DNA, the CDR3 is TGCAGTGCTTCAAACAAGGACTATGGCTACACCTTC. It specifies CSASNKDYGYTF.

This clonotype has ten or more counts. The chain combines TRBV7-8 with TRBJ1-6; the match to TRBD1 covers 9 bases. Germline V gene lookup returns CDR1 SGHVS and CDR2 FQNEAQ. The CDR3 covers 14 residues. The J segment lost 10 bases and the V segment lost 3 bases, leaving 4 bases of the junction unmatched. CDR3 DNA: TGTGCCAGCAGCTTTAGGACAGGGGACTCACCCCTCCACTTT. Translated, it gives CASSFRTGDSPLHF.